This TCR beta chain was recorded in a study of shared clonotypes between healthy human individuals (dated by TCRdb to 2018 to 2021). About the full investigation: Two women and three men aged 18 to 49 years were included in the cohort. For each donor, CD4 naive and CD4 memory were each run on three plates, CD8 naive on two plates, and CD8 memory on one plate. To estimate repertoire size and how much clonotypes are shared between individuals, the study performed deep sequencing of blood TCR repertoires from about 5 healthy adults. Libraries were prepared and TCR repertoires were sequenced by different laboratories using diverse techniques, in order to increase sequencing depth and limit assay-specific biases. Each donor's leukapheresis produced roughly between about 0.9 and 9.5 billion PBMCs.

Donors were healthy HIV-negative adults with no recently reported acute infections or vaccinations. Only Caucasian adults living in Nashville, Tennessee, USA were represented among the donors. CD4+ T cells were enriched by magnetic negative selection, after which naive cells were positively selected on CD45RA and the negative fraction was taken as the memory subset. Blood was obtained by leukapheresis, after which PBMCs were separated by Ficoll-Histopaque density gradient centrifugation and cryopreserved in liquid nitrogen vapor phase. Analytical flow cytometry was used to check the purity and quantity of each magnetically sorted T cell population. Genomic DNA was isolated from each sorted fraction and quantified by UV absorbance on a Nanodrop 2000c. TCR CDR3 regions were amplified from genomic DNA by multiplex PCR using the deep immunoSEQ assay. For each cell subset, the extracted genomic DNA was distributed evenly across all wells of several immunoSEQ 96-well plates, and each plate served as one replicate. For sorted subsets, each replicate PCR was loaded with 200 to 250 ng genomic DNA, equivalent to 25,000 to 30,000 T cell genomes. The purified libraries were quantified using a Qubit 3.0 fluorometer, sized with a Bioanalyzer 2100, and then quantified again using the KAPA Library Quantification kit. A separate single-read 150-cycle Illumina NextSeq 550 flow cell was used to sequence each immunoSEQ 96-well plate. Concerning the study's data processing: The immunoSEQ output contained only junctional sequences without quality scores, so filtering could not match that applied to full-length reads. To assign V/J genes and CDR3, sequences were annotated against IMGT germline references using PyIR, a Python wrapper for IgBLAST v1.9. Any read was removed if the V/J assignment was weak (E-value above 1e-6), the CDR3 was missing, or the read contained stop codons, out-of-frame junctions, or ambiguous translated residues. A V3J clonotype was defined by an identical inferred V gene, J gene, and CDR3 amino acid sequence. To compute the percentage overlap between repertoires, the number of shared unique clonotypes was divided by the size of the smaller repertoire. RTK rarefaction, the Chao1 estimator, and Recon v2.1 estimates of unobserved clonotypes were used to assess repertoire richness. Generation probabilities for all TCRbeta clonotypes obtained by the gDNA method from a handful of donors were computed using OLGA. Entries here come from immuneACCESS through TCRdb and include only in-frame sequences with V and J called. Some clones fail to appear in such tables; in the studies checked, an unresolved V gene covers under half of the shortfall, and the cause of the remainder is unknown. The DNA was the basis for D and trimming; V, J and clone size are from that table. A total of some 1.5 million clones appear in this sample, roughly 98% of them only once. Of the sample, 0.4% to 0.55% is held by the ten largest clones.

In regard to this clone: Which antigen it targets is not known. Germline is not matched at one junction end, which may reflect a read error.

The paper as a whole reports these results and caveats: Because the study included a small number of donors, the genetic and exposure-history diversity represented was limited. Pairwise subsampling led to the expectation that sequencing depth would affect the degree of clonotype sharing among donors. Compared with non-shared clonotypes, the clonotypes found in all four sorted-subset donors had higher generation probabilities. Only blood was sampled, and tissue TCR repertoires likely differ from those in blood. Incomplete sequencing was indicated by rarefaction of sorted-subset datasets, despite the large sequencing depth. Sharing across a handful of donors was observed for approximately 5% of naive CD4, over 3% of naive CD8, 2.3% of memory CD4, and 0.4% of memory CD8 clonotypes. Larger estimated clonotype richness was generally found for naive subsets than for memory subsets.

The sample comprised naive CD4+ T cells sorted from blood. The sample's cell subset or site label, decoded: CD45RA+ positively selected. This receptor was taken from a man under 40 in good health.

The CDR3 region: CGSEGYSNQPQHF. Here is the DNA: TGCGGGTCGGAGGGTTATAGCAATCAGCCCCAGCATTTT. The chain was built from TRBV6-1 and TRBJ1-5; the D gene assignment is ambiguous. The CDR3 measures 13 amino acids from cysteine to phenylalanine. The read is trimmed to its CDR3 DNA, 39 bases read in frame from base 1. Looking up the germline V gene yields CDR1 MNHNS and CDR2 SASEGT.